Shown below are 14 T cell receptor beta chains from a single sample sequenced in a study of T-cell memory formation after mild COVID-19. TCRdb re-called the 5' RACE reads with MiXCR, one entry per CDR3 protein. Here the sample spans fewer than 700,000 distinct CDR3 sequences, more than 15% being singletons. Input material: PBMCs or a T cell subset sorted from them (not recorded which). The receptors stem from an adult woman who had mild COVID-19 (a few samples of this study predate the infection). Cell type and time point are not known.

V gene TRBV4-2 combines with J gene TRBJ2-7, with D uncertain. With 0 bases removed from V and 4 bases from J, the gap between germline ends came to 7 bases. The germline V gene encodes CDR1 LGHNA and CDR2 YNFKEQ. The CDR3 consists of 13 residues. CDR3 bases: TGTGCCAGCAGCCAAGATCGCCTTTACGAGCAGTACTTC. The encoded protein is CASSQDRLYEQYF.

This clonotype showed up just a few times. This chain joins TRBV12-3 or TRBV12-4 and TRBJ2-1; 7 nucleotides match TRBD1. The CDR3 is 15 amino acids. The trim removed 5 bases at V and 6 bases at J, leaving 10 bases unmatched. As DNA, the CDR3 is TGTGCCAGCAGTCTCCGCCGCGGACAGGCCAATGAGCAGTTCTTC. This sequence encodes CASSLRRGQANEQFF.

V is TRBV20-1 and J is TRBJ2-7; 8 bases line up with TRBD2. There are 15 residues in the CDR3. The ends lost 1 base at V and 7 bases at J; junction bases unmatched: 12. Germline V gene lookup returns CDR1 DFQATT and CDR2 SNEGSKA (reference sequence). CDR3 nucleotide sequence: TGCAGTGCTAGAGTTCACTCAGCGGGGGATAGGGAGCAGTACTTC. It codes for CSARVHSAGDREQYF.

The rearrangement uses TRBV7-6 and TRBJ1-1; 10 bases are a match to TRBD1. The CDR3 has 12 amino acids. J gave up 11 bases and V 5 bases, and 5 bases lay outside the gene matches. CDR1 SGHVS and CDR2 FNYEAQ come from the germline V gene. CDR3 region: CASSQWTGGAFF. CDR3 DNA sequence: TGTGCCAGCAGCCAATGGACAGGGGGGGCTTTCTTT.

This clonotype was seen a few times. The CDR3 region has the DNA TGTGCCAGTACCCCCGGACAGGGCCTAAGAGATACGCAGTATTTT. It yields the protein CASTPGQGLRDTQYF. The chain joins TRBV19 to TRBJ2-3, with 8 bases fitting TRBD1. Unmatched junction bases numbered 11, after V lost 7 bases and J lost 5 bases. CDR3 length: 15 amino acids. Germline V lookup: CDR1 LNHDA, CDR2 SQIVND (reference sequence).

In its sample, this clonotype was seen a few times. The chain uses TRBV5-6 and TRBJ2-1; 8 bases line up with TRBD2. Trimming took 0 bases from V and 6 from J; bases not matched to a gene: 5. The CDR3 totals 15 residues. Germline V gene data show CDR1 as SGHDT and CDR2 as YYEEEE. Here the CDR3 reads CASSLAPGGPNEQFF. DNA for the CDR3: TGTGCCAGCAGCTTGGCCCCGGGGGGGCCCAATGAGCAGTTCTTC. Full variable domain (outside the CDR3, taken from reference TRBV5-6 and TRBJ2-1): DAGVTQSPTHLIKTRGQQVTLRCSPKSGHDTVSWYQQALGQGPQFIFQYYEEEERQRGNFPDRFSGHQFPNYSSELNVNALLLGDSALYLCASSLAPGGPNEQFFGPGTRLTVL.

V usage is TRBV7-2 and J usage is TRBJ2-3; 8 bases fit TRBD2. V gave up 4 bases and J gave up 0 bases; unmatched junction bases: 6. The CDR3 is 16 residues long. Germline loops: CDR1 SGHTA, CDR2 FQGNSA. In nucleotides, the CDR3 is TGTGCCAGCAGCTCACGGACTAGCCGAAGCACAGATACGCAGTATTTT. Encoded protein: CASSSRTSRSTDTQYF.

This clonotype was picked up many times. The chain employs TRBV7-2 and TRBJ1-1, with D possibly being TRBD1 (6 bases). Per the germline V gene, CDR1 is SGHTA and CDR2 is FQGNSA. The germline V and J ends were trimmed by 5 bases and 1 base, with 11 bases remaining between them. This CDR3 region has 14 residues. The CDR3 protein is CASSPDRQNTEAFF. DNA of the CDR3: TGTGCCAGCAGCCCAGACAGGCAGAACACTGAAGCTTTCTTT.

This clonotype has just a few counts. The V gene is TRBV12-3 or TRBV12-4, the J gene TRBJ1-5; possibly TRBD1 for D (5 bases). This CDR3 is 14 amino acids long. V was cut by 3 bases and J by 4 bases, with 10 bases left in between. The CDR3 loop is CASSLAGRNQPQHF. The CDR3 coding sequence is TGTGCCAGCAGTTTGGCAGGGAGGAATCAGCCCCAGCATTTT.

The chain uses TRBV7-6 and TRBJ2-5; 7 bases match TRBD1. Germline loops: CDR1 SGHVS, CDR2 FNYEAQ. The CDR3 extends over 15 amino acids. Unmatched junction bases numbered 4, after V lost 1 base and J lost 2 bases. The CDR3 nucleotides are TGTGCCAGCAGCTTAGAACCGACAGGGCAAGAGACCCAGTACTTC. This codes for CASSLEPTGQETQYF.

The J gene is TRBJ1-2, the V gene TRBV7-9; possible D gene TRBD1, 5 bases. Per germline, CDR1 SEHNR and CDR2 FQNEAQ (reference sequence). Trimming stripped 0 bases from V and 7 bases from J, with 9 bases between. The CDR3 is 13 residues long. The CDR3 loop reads CASSLAGGPGYTF. The CDR3 nucleotides are TGTGCCAGCAGCTTAGCGGGGGGTCCTGGCTACACCTTC.

This rearrangement joins TRBV23-1 to TRBJ2-5; tentative D call: TRBD2 (7 bases). TRBV23-1 is an open reading frame, and its role is uncertain. V was shortened by 10 bases and J by 4 bases, with 28 bases between the two germline ends. The CDR3 consists of 17 residues. The CDR3 sequence: CATQDFGGGARAETQYF. CDR3 DNA: TGCGCCACCCAGGACTTCGGAGGGGGGGCGAGGGCAGAGACCCAGTACTTC.

A few counts support this clonotype. This chain connects TRBV5-1 to TRBJ2-4, with TRBD2 as a possible D gene (6 bases). The V gene's germline CDR1 is SGHRS and CDR2 YFSETQ. The CDR3 runs to 21 residues. The V and J ends lost 0 bases and 0 bases respectively, with 25 bases between them. The CDR3 DNA reads as TGCGCCAGCAGCTTGGAAACAGGAGGGCCAGGTCCATACGAAGCCAAAAACATTCAGTACTTC. This gives the protein CASSLETGGPGPYEAKNIQYF.

This clonotype showed up just a few times. J is TRBJ2-7 and V is TRBV21-1; TRBD2 reflects the table's D call only, with no check against the DNA. TRBV21-1 corresponds to a pseudogene. The CDR3 covers 14 residues. The CDR3 coding sequence is TGTGCCAGCAGCAAAGTCCCAGGGTACTGGGAGCAGTACTTC. Residues: CASSKVPGYWEQYF.